This passage covers 13 T cell receptor beta chains from one sample sequenced in a study of CD8+CD57+ T cells in acquired aplastic anemia. By flow cytometry, patients selected for sequencing had shown an expansion of CD8+CD57+ cells. It was genomic DNA that served as the template for profiling TCR beta VDJ and CDR3. TCRdb redid the calling of the reads with MiXCR, one entry per CDR3 protein. The data contain some 98,000 distinct CDR3 sequences, less than 75% of them seen just once; the ten biggest clones take up 60% to 80%. Sequenced input: sorted CD4+, CD8+, or CD8+CD57+ T cells (not recorded which) from PBMCs. These receptors all come from a human donor with aplastic anemia.

The chain couples TRBV11-3 to TRBJ1-2; D is unresolved. V lost 5 bases to trimming and J lost 2 bases, with 6 bases between them. The V gene's germline CDR1 is SGHNT and CDR2 YENEEA. The CDR3 is 12 residues long. The CDR3 sequence is CASSENNYGYTF. The CDR3 nucleotides are TGTGCCAGCAGCGAGAACAACTATGGCTACACCTTC.

The DNA for the CDR3 is TGTGCCAGTAGTATACAGGGAGCCAACACCGGGGAGCTGTTTTTT. Residues: CASSIQGANTGELFF. The chain combines TRBV19 with TRBJ2-2; D may correspond to TRBD1 or TRBD2 (5 bases each). V lost 2 bases and J 2 bases, leaving 9 bases between the germline ends. Germline loops: CDR1 LNHDA, CDR2 SQIVND (reference sequence). This CDR3 has 15 residues.

This chain connects TRBV19 to TRBJ1-2; D unresolved. With 7 bases removed from V and 2 bases from J, the gap between germline ends came to 11 bases. Germline V gene sequence: CDR1 LNHDA, CDR2 SQIVND (reference sequence). This CDR3 spans 13 amino acids. CDR3 nucleotides: TGTGCCAGTACAGTCACCCGGAACTATGGCTACACCTTC. It codes for CASTVTRNYGYTF. Supplemented by reference TRBV19 and TRBJ1-2, the full variable domain reads DGGITQSPKYLFRKEGQNVTLSCEQNLNHDAMYWYRQDPGQGLRLIYYSQIVNDFQKGDIAEGYSVSREKKESFPLTVTSAQKNPTAFYLCASTVTRNYGYTFGSGTRLTVV.

V gene TRBV7-2 combines with J gene TRBJ2-1, with D unclear. The ends were cut back, 7 bases at V and 0 bases at J, with 7 bases in the middle. CDR1 and CDR2 (germline): SGHTA, FQGNSA. This CDR3 has 13 residues. CDR3 region: CASTEGSYNEQFF. The CDR3 coding sequence is TGTGCCAGCACGGAAGGCTCCTACAATGAGCAGTTCTTC. Full variable domain (remainder filled in from reference TRBV7-2 and TRBJ2-1): GAGVSQSPSNKVTEKGKDVELRCDPISGHTALYWYRQSLGQGLEFLIYFQGNSAPDKSGLPSDRFSAERTGGSVSTLTIQRTQQEDSAVYLCASTEGSYNEQFFGPGTRLTVL.

The chain couples TRBV24-1 to TRBJ2-6; 7 nucleotides line up with TRBD2. The length of the CDR3 is 17 residues. Germline-derived CDR1 and CDR2 are KGHDR and SFDVKD. V shed 4 bases, J shed 0 bases, and the junction held 5 bases outside the gene matches. The chain's CDR3 is CATSDGRRYSGANVLTF. The CDR3 DNA follows: TGTGCCACCAGTGACGGGAGGCGCTACTCTGGGGCCAACGTCCTGACTTTC.

This rearrangement joins TRBV12-5 to TRBJ2-2; no clear D. CDR1 is LGHNT and CDR2 is FRNRAP in the germline V gene. The V and J ends lost 6 bases and 8 bases respectively, with 7 bases between them. This CDR3 is built from 11 residues. The CDR3 DNA sequence: TGTGCTAGTGGACCCCTAGGGGAGCTGTTTTTT. Encoded protein: CASGPLGELFF.

The genes are TRBV10-3 and TRBJ1-2; 7 nucleotides line up with TRBD1. Germline trimming cut 2 bases from V and 4 bases from J; bases unmatched to any gene: 4. CDR3 length: 14 residues. Germline CDR1 reads ENHRY; CDR2 reads SYGVKD. The CDR3 DNA reads TGTGCCATCAGTGAGGACAGGGAGACCTATGGCTACACCTTC. It yields the protein CAISEDRETYGYTF.

The chain is built from TRBV14 and TRBJ2-3; 14 bases line up with TRBD2. V shed 4 bases, J shed 6 bases, and the junction held 9 bases outside the gene matches. The V gene's germline CDR1 is SGHDN and CDR2 FVKESK. CDR3 length equals 17 residues. CDR3 amino acids: CASSLGTSGSIVDTQYF. CDR3 nucleotide sequence: TGTGCCAGCAGCCTTGGGACTAGCGGGAGTATCGTGGATACGCAGTATTTT.

A few counts support this clonotype. The chain joins TRBV7-6 to TRBJ2-1; perhaps TRBD1 as D (5 bases). The V end lost 1 base, the J end lost 4 bases, and 11 bases lay between the germline ends. The CDR3 spans 15 residues. Germline assignment: CDR1 SGHVS and CDR2 FNYEAQ. The CDR3 sequence: CASSLGAGKYNEQFF. The DNA of the CDR3 is TGTGCCAGCAGCTTAGGGGCAGGGAAATACAATGAGCAGTTCTTC.

Worth noting for this clonotype: One junction end does not reproduce the germline sequence, and a read error may be involved. The rearrangement links TRBV25-1 to TRBJ1-4, with D maybe TRBD1 (5 bases). Germline V gene sequence: CDR1 MGHDK, CDR2 SYGVNS. There are 13 residues in the CDR3. The CDR3 sequence: CASSVPGTQRLFF. The CDR3 coding sequence is TGTGCCAGTAGTGTTCCGGGGACCCAGCGACTGTTTTTT.

V usage is TRBV19 and J usage is TRBJ2-3; 10 bases align to TRBD2. The CDR3 totals 15 residues. J gave up 4 bases and V 9 bases, and 10 bases lay outside the gene matches. Germline-derived CDR1 and CDR2 are LNHDA and SQIVND (reference sequence). CDR3 sequence (DNA): TGTGCCAGCAGCGATCTAGCGGGAGTCGCAGATACGCAGTATTTT. Amino acid sequence: CASSDLAGVADTQYF. The entire variable domain, with the rest obtained from reference TRBV19 and TRBJ2-3, is as follows: DGGITQSPKYLFRKEGQNVTLSCEQNLNHDAMYWYRQDPGQGLRLIYYSQIVNDFQKGDIAEGYSVSREKKESFPLTVTSAQKNPTAFYLCASSDLAGVADTQYFGPGTRLTVL.

Notes on this clonotype: The junction shows a germline mismatch at one end, possibly a read error. The rearrangement joins TRBV29-1 to TRBJ2-1, with 13 bases that match TRBD2. CDR3 length: 16 residues. Germline V gene lookup returns CDR1 SQVTM and CDR2 ANQGSEA. The CDR3 sequence is CSARGLAGPWNNEQLF. CDR3 nucleotides: TGCAGCGCCCGGGGACTAGCGGGGCCTTGGAACAATGAGCAGCTCTTC.

Many counts were recorded for this clonotype. The chain is built from TRBV10-3 and TRBJ1-1; the D is unclear. This CDR3 has 14 residues. The germline V gene has CDR1 ENHRY and CDR2 SYGVKD. V was shortened by 3 bases and J by 4 bases, with 12 bases between the two germline ends. CDR3 protein: CAISDRATSTEAFF. The CDR3 DNA is TGTGCCATCAGTGATAGAGCGACTTCCACTGAAGCTTTCTTT.